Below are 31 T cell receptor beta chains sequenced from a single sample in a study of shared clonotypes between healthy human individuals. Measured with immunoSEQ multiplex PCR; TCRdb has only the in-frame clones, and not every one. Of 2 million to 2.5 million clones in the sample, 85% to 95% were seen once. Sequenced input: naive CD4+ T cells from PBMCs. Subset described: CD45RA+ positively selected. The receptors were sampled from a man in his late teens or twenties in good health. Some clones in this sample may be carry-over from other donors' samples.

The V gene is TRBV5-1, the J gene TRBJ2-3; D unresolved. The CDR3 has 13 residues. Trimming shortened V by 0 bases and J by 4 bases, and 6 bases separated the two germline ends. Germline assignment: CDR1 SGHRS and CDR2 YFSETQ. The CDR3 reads CASSLDRSDTQYF. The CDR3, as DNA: TGCGCCAGCAGCTTGGATCGGTCAGATACGCAGTATTTT.

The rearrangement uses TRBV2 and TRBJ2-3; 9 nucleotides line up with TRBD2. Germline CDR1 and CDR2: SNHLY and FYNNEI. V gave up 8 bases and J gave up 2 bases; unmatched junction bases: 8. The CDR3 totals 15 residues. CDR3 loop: CASRGLAYNTDTQYF. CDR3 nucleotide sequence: TGTGCCAGCCGGGGACTAGCATATAACACAGATACGCAGTATTTT.

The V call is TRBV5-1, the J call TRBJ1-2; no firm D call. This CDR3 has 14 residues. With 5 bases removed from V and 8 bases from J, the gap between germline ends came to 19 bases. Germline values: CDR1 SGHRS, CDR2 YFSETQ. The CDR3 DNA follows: TGCGCCAGCAGTCCCTCCTCCACAACAATCGGCTACACCTTC. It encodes CASSPSSTTIGYTF.

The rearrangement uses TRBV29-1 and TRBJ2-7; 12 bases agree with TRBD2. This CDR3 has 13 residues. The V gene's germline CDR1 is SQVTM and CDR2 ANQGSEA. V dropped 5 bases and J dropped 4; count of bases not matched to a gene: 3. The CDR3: CSVTGTSGYEQYF. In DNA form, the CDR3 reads TGCAGCGTTACCGGGACTAGCGGGTACGAGCAGTACTTC.

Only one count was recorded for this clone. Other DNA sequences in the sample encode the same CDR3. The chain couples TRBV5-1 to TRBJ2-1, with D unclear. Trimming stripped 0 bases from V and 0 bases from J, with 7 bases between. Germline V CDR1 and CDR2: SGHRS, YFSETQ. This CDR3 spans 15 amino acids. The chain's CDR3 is CASSLVQSSYNEQFF. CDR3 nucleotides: TGCGCCAGCAGCTTGGTACAGAGCTCCTACAATGAGCAGTTCTTC. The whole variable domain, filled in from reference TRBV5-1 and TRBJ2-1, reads KAGVTQTPRYLIKTRGQQVTLSCSPISGHRSVSWYQQTPGQGLQFLFEYFSETQRNKGNFPGRFSGRQFSNSRSEMNVSTLELGDSALYLCASSLVQSSYNEQFFGPGTRLTVL.

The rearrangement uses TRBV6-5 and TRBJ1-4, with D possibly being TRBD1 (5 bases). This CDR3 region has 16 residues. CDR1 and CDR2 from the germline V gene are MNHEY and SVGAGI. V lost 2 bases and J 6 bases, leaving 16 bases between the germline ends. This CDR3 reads CASSYTAGVPDEKLFF. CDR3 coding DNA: TGTGCCAGCAGTTACACAGCGGGGGTGCCTGATGAAAAACTGTTTTTT.

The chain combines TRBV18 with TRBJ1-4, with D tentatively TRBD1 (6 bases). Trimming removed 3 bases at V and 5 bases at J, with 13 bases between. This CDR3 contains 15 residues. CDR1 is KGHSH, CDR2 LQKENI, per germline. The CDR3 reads CASSPAQGPNEKLFF. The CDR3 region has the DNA TGTGCCAGCTCACCCGCACAGGGTCCGAATGAAAAACTGTTTTTT.

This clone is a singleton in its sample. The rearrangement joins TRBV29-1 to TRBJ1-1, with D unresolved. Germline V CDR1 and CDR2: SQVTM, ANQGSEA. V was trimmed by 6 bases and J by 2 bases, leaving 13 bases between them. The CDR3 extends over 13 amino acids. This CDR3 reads CSVARGTNTEAFF. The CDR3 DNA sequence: TGCAGCGTGGCCCGAGGTACCAACACTGAAGCTTTCTTT.

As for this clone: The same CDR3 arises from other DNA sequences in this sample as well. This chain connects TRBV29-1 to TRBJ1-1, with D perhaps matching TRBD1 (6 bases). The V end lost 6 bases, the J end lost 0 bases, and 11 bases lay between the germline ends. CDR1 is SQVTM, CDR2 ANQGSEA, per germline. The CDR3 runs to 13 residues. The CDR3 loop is CSVPGQLNTEAFF. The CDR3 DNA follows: TGCAGCGTACCGGGACAATTGAACACTGAAGCTTTCTTT.

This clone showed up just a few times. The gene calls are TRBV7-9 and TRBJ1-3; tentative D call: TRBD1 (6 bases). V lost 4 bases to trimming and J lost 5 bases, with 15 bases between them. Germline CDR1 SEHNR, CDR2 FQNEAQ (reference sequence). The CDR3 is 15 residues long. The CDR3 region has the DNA TGTGCCAGCAGCTCACCAAGGGGGTTTAGAAACACCATATATTTT. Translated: CASSSPRGFRNTIYF.

The CDR3: CASSFDGNSGNTIYF. CDR3 bases: TGCGCCAGCAGTTTTGACGGGAACTCTGGAAACACCATATATTTT. The V call is TRBV5-1, the J call TRBJ1-3; D unresolved. The CDR3 contains 15 residues. CDR1 is SGHRS, CDR2 YFSETQ, per germline. Trimming took 5 bases from V and 0 from J, leaving 12 bases between them.

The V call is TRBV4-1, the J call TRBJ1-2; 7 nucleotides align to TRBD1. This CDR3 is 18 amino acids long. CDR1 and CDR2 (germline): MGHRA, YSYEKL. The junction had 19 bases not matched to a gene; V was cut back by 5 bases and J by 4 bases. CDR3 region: CASSEGRRTGFSFYGYTF. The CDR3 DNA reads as TGCGCCAGCAGCGAAGGCCGAAGGACAGGCTTCTCGTTCTATGGCTACACCTTC.

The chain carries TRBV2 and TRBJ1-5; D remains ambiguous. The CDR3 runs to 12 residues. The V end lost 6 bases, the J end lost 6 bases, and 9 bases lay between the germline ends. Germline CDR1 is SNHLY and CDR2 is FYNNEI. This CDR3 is CASSYGGQPQHF. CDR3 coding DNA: TGTGCCAGCAGCTACGGTGGTCAGCCCCAGCATTTT.

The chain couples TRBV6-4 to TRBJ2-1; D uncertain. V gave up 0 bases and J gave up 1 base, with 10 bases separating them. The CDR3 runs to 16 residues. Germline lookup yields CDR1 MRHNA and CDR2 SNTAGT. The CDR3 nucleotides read TGTGCCAGCAGTGACTCGCGTGCCGGGTCCTACAATGAGCAGTTCTTC. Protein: CASSDSRAGSYNEQFF.

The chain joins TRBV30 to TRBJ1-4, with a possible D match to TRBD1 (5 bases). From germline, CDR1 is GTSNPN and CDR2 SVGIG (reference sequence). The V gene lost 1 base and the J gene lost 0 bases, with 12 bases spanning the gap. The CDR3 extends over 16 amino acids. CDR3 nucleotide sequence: TGTGCCTGGAGTGGCCCTGACAGTGCAACTAATGAAAAACTGTTTTTT. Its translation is CAWSGPDSATNEKLFF.

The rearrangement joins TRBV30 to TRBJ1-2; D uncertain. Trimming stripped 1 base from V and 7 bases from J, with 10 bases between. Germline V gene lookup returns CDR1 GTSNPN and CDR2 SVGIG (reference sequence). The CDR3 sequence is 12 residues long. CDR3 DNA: TGTGCCTGGAGTGCAAGTCGGGGTGGCTACACCTTC. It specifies CAWSASRGGYTF.

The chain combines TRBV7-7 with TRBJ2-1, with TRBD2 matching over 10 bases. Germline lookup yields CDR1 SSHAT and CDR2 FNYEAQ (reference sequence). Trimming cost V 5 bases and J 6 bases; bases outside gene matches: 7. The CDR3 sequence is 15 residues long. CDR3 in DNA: TGTGCCAGCAGCCCCCTAGCGGGAGAGGTCAATGAGCAGTTCTTC. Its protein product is CASSPLAGEVNEQFF.

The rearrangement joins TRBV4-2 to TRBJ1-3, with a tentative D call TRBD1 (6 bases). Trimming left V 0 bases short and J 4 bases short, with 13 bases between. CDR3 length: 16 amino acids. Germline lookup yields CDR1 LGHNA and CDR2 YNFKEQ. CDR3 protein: CASSQDPGARGNTIYF. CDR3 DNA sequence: TGTGCCAGCAGCCAAGATCCGGGGGCCAGGGGAAACACCATATATTTT.

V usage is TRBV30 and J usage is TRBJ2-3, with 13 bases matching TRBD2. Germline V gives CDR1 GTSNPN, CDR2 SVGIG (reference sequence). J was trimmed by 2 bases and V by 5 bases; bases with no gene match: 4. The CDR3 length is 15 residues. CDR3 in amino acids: CAWGTSGIITDTQYF. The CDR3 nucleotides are TGTGCCTGGGGGACTAGCGGGATAATCACAGATACGCAGTATTTT.

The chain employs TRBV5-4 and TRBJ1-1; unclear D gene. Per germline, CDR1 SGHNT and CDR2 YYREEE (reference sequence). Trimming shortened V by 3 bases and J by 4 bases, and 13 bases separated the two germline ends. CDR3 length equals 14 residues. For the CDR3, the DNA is TGTGCCAGCAGCTCCGGCGCCGTCAGCACTGAAGCTTTCTTT. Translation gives CASSSGAVSTEAFF. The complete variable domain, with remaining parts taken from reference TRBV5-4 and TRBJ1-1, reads ETGVTQSPTHLIKTRGQQVTLRCSSQSGHNTVSWYQQALGQGPQFIFQYYREEENGRGNFPPRFSGLQFPNYSSELNVNALELDDSALYLCASSSGAVSTEAFFGQGTRLTVV.

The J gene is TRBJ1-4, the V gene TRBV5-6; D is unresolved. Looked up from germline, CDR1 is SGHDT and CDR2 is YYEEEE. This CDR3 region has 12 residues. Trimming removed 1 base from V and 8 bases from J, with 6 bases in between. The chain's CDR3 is CASSLFREKLFF. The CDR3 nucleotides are TGTGCCAGCAGCTTGTTCCGGGAAAAACTGTTTTTT.

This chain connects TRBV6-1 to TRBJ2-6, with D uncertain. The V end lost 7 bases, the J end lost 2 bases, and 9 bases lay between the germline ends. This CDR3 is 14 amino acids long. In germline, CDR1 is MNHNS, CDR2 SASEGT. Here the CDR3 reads CASKEDAGANVLTF. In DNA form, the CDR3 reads TGTGCCAGCAAAGAAGATGCTGGGGCCAACGTCCTGACTTTC.

The CDR3 DNA follows: TGTGCCAGCAGCTGGCTCGGCGGGATCACAGATACGCAGTATTTT. Protein: CASSWLGGITDTQYF. The V call is TRBV7-3, the J call TRBJ2-3; tentative D call: TRBD2 (6 bases). The CDR3 is made up of 15 amino acids. V was shortened by 4 bases and J by 2 bases, with 13 bases between the two germline ends. The germline V gene has CDR1 SGHTA and CDR2 FQGTGA.

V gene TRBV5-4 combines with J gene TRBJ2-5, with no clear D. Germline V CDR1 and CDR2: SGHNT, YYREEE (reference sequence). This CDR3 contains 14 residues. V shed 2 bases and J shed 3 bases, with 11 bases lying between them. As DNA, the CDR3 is TGTGCCAGCAGCTTAAGGCCGTCAAAAGAGACCCAGTACTTC. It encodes CASSLRPSKETQYF.

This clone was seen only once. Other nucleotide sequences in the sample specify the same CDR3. CDR3 residues: CASSRDRVGQPQHF. CDR3 in DNA: TGTGCCAGCAGCCGGGACAGGGTAGGACAGCCCCAGCATTTT. V usage is TRBV28 and J usage is TRBJ1-5; 9 bases fit TRBD1. Germline CDR1 reads MDHEN; CDR2 reads SYDVKM. Trimming cost V 6 bases and J 7 bases; bases outside gene matches: 7. The CDR3 runs to 14 residues.

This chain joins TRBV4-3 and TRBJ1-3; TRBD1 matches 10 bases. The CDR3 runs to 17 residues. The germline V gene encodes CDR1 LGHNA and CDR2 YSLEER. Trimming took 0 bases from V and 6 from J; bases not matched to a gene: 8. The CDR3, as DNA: TGCGCCAGCAGCCAAGAAGTGTGGGGACAGGGGCCAAACACCATATATTTT. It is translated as CASSQEVWGQGPNTIYF.

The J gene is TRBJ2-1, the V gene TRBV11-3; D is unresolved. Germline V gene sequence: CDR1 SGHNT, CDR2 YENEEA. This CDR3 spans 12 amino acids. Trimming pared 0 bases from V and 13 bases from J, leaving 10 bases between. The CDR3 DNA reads TGTGCCAGCAGCTTAGATGGTAGGTCTCAGTTCTTC. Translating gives CASSLDGRSQFF.

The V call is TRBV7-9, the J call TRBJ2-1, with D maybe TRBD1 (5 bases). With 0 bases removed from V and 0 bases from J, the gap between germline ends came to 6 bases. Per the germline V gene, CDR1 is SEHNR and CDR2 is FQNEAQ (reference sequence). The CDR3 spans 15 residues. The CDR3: CASSLAQGSYNEQFF. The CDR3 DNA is TGTGCCAGCAGCTTAGCCCAGGGCTCCTACAATGAGCAGTTCTTC.

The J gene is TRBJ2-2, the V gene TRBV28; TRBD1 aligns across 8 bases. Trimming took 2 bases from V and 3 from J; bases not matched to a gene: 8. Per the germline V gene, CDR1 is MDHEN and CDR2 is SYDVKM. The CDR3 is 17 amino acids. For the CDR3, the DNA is TGTGCCAGCAGTTTAACCCCCGGGACAGGAGACACCGGGGAGCTGTTTTTT. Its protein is CASSLTPGTGDTGELFF.

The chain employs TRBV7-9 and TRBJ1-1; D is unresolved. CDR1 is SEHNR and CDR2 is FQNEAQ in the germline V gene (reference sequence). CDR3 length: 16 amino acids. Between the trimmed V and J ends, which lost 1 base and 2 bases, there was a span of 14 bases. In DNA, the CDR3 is TGTGCCAGCAGCTTAGTCCCACTGGGCTACAACACTGAAGCTTTCTTT. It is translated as CASSLVPLGYNTEAFF.

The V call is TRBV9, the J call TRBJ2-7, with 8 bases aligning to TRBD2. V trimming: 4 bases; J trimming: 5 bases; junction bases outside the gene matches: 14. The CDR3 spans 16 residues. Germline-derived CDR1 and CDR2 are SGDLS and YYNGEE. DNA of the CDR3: TGTGCCAGCAGCCGCAGCGGGAGTACGGTCTTTGACGAGCAGTACTTC. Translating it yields CASSRSGSTVFDEQYF.